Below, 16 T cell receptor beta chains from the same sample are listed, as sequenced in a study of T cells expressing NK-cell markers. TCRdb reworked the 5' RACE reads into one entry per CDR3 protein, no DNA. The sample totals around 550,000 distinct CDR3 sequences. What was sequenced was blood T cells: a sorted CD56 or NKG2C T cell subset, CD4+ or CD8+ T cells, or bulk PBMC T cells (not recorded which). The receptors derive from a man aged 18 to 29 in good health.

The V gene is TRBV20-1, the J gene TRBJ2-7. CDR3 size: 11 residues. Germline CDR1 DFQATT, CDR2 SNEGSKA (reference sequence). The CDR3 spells CSATTNYEQYF.

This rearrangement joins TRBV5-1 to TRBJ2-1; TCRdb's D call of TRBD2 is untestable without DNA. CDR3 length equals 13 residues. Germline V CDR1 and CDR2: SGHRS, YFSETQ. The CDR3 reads CASSLGEGTRQFF.

The chain's CDR3 is CASSLASGLGANEQYF. The J gene is TRBJ2-7, the V gene TRBV5-6; TCRdb returns TRBD2, unconfirmable since there is no DNA. The CDR3 consists of 16 residues. Germline CDR1 and CDR2: SGHDT and YYEEEE.

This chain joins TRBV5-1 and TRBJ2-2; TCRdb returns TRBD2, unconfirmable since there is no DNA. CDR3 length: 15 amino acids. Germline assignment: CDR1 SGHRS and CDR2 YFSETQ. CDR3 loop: CASKGLADFTGELFF.

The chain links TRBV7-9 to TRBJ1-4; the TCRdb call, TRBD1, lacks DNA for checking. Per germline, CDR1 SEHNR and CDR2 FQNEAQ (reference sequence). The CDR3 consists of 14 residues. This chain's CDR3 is CASTRQGGFEKLFF.

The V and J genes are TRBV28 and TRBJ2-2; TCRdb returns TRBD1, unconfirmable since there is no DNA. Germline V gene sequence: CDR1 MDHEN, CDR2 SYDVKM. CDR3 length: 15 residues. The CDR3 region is CASSPTGQGSGELFF.

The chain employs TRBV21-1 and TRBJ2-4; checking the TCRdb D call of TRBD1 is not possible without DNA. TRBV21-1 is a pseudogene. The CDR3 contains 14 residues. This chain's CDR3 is CASTNRDRENIQYF.

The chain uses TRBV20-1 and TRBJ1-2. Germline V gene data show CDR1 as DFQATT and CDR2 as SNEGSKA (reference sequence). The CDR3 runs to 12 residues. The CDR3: CSAPITVHGYTF.

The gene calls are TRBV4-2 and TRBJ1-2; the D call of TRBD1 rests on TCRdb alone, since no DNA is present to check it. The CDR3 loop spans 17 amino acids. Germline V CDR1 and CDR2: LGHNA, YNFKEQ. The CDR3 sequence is CASSQTGTGGSNYGYTF.

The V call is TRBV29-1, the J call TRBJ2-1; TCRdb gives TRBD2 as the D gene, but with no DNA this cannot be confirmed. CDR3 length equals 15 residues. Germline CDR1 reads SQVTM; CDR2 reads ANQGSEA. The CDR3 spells CSGAGLAREGVEQFF.

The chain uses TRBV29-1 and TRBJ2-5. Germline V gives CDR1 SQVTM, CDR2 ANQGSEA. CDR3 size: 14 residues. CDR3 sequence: CSVARLRVGETQYF.

The CDR3 spells CASSQDWAWRGRNYGYTF. The chain links TRBV4-3 to TRBJ1-2. Germline loops: CDR1 LGHNA, CDR2 YSLEER. This CDR3 is 18 amino acids long.

The CDR3 reads CAWSVRHLGSEAFF. The chain links TRBV30 to TRBJ1-1. This CDR3 is 14 amino acids long. Germline values: CDR1 GTSNPN, CDR2 SVGIG (reference sequence).

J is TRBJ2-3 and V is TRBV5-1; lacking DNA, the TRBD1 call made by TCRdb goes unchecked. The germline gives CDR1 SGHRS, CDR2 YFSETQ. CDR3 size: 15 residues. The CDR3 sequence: CASSWTGLSTDTQYF.

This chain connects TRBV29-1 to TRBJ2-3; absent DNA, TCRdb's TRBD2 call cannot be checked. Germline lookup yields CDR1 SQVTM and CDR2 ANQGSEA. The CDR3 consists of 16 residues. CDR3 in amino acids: CSLAGASGKHTDTQYF.

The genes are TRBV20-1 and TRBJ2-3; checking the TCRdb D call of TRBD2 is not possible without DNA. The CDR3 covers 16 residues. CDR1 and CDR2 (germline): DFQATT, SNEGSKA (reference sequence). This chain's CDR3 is CSAPPSSGLAADTQYF.